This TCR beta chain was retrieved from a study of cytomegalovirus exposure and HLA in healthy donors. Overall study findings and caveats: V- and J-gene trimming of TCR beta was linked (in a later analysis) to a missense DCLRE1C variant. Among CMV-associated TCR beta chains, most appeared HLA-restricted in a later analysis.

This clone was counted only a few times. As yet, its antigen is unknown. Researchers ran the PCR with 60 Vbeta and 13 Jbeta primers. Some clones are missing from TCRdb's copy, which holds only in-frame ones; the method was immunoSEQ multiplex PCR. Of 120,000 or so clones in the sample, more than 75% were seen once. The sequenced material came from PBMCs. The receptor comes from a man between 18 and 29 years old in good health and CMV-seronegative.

The CDR3 DNA reads as TGTGCTAGTGGTTTGGCTGAGAAAAGGCACAGGGAAGATAATTCACCCCTCCACTTT. It encodes CASGLAEKRHREDNSPLHF. The rearrangement links TRBV12-5 to TRBJ1-6; maybe TRBD1 (6 bases). Germline V CDR1 and CDR2: LGHNT, FRNRAP. There are 19 residues in the CDR3. The V end lost 1 base, the J end lost 5 bases, and 21 bases lay between the germline ends.